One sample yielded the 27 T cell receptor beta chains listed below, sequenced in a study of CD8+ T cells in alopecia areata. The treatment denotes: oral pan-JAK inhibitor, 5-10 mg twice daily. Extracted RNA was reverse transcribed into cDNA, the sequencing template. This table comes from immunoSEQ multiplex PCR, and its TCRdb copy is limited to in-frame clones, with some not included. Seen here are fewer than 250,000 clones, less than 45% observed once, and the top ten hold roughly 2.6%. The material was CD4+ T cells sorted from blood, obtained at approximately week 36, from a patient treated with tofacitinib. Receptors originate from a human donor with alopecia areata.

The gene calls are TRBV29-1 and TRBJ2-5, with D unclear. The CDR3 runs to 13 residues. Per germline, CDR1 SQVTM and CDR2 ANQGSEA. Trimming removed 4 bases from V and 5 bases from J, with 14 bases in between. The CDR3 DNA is TGCAGCGTTGGGAGAAGGGCCCAGGAGACCCAGTACTTC. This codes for CSVGRRAQETQYF.

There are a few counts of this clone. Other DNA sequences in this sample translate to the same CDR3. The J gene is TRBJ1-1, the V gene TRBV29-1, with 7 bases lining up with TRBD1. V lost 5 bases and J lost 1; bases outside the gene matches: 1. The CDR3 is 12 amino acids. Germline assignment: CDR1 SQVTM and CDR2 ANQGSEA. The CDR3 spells CSVHRGNTEAFF. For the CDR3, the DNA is TGCAGCGTTCACAGGGGGAACACTGAAGCTTTCTTT.

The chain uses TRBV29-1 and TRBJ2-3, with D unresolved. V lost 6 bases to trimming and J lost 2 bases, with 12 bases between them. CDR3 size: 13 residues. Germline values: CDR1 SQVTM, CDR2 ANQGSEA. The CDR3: CSVFGQTTDTQYF. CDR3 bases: TGCAGCGTCTTCGGGCAGACCACAGATACGCAGTATTTT.

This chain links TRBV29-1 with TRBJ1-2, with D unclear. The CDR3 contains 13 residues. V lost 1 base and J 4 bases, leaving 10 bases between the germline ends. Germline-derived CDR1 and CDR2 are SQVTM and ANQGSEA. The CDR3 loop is CSVEAGRSYGYTF. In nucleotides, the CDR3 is TGCAGCGTTGAAGCTGGACGGAGCTATGGCTACACCTTC.

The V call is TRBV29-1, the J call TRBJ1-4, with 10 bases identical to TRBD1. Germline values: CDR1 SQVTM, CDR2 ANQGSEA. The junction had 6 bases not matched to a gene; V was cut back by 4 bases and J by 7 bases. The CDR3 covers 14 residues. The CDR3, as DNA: TGCAGCGTTGCCCAGACAGGGGGCTTTGAAAAACTGTTTTTT. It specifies CSVAQTGGFEKLFF.

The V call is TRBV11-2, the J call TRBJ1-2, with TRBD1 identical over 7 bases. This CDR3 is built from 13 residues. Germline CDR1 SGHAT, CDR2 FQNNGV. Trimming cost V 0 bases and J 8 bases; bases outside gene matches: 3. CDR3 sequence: CASSLDRGRGYTF. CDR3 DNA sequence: TGTGCCAGCAGCTTAGATAGGGGGCGAGGCTACACCTTC.

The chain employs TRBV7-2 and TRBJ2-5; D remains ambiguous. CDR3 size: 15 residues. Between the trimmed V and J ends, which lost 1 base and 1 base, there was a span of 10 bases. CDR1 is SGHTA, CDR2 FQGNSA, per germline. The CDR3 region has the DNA TGTGCCAGCAGCTTAGTCTTCGGTGCCCAAGAGACCCAGTACTTC. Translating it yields CASSLVFGAQETQYF.

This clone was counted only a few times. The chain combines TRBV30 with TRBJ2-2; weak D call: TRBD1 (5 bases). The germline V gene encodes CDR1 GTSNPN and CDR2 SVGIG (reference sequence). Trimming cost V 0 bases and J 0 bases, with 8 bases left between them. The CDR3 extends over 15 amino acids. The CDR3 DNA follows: TGTGCCTGGAGTGTGCCCAGGGCGAACACCGGGGAGCTGTTTTTT. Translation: CAWSVPRANTGELFF.

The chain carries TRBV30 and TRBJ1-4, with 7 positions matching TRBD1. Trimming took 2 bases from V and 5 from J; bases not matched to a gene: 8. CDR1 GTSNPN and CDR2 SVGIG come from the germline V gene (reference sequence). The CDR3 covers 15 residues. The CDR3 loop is CAWSSKQGVNEKLFF. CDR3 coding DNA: TGTGCCTGGAGTTCCAAGCAGGGGGTAAATGAAAAACTGTTTTTT.

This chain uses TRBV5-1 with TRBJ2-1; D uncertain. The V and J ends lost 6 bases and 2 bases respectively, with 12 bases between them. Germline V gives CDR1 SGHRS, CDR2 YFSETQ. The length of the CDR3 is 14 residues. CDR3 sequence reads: CASTAVETYNEQFF. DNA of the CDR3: TGCGCCAGCACCGCAGTGGAAACCTACAATGAGCAGTTCTTC.

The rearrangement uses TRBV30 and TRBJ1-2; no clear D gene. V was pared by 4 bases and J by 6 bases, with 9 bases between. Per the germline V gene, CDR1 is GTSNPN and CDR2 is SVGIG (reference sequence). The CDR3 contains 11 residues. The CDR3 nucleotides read TGTGCCTGGATAAGTGCGGATGGCTACACCTTC. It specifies CAWISADGYTF.

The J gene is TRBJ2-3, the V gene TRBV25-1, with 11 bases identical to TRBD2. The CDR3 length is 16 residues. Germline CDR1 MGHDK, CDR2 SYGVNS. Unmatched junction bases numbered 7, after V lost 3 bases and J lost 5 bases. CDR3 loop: CASSDLLAGVLDTQYF. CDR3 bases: TGTGCCAGCAGTGACCTACTAGCGGGGGTCTTAGATACGCAGTATTTT.

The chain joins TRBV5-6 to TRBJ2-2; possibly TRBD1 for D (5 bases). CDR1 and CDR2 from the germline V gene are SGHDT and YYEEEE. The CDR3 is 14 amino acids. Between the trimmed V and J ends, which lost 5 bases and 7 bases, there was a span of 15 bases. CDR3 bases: TGTGCCAGCAGTTTGAGGCAGGGAAGCGGGGAGCTGTTTTTT. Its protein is CASSLRQGSGELFF.

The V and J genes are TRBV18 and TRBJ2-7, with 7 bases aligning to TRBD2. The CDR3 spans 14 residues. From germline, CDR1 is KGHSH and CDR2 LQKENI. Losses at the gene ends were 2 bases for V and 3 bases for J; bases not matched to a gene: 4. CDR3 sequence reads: CASSPSRGGYEQYF. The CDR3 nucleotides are TGTGCCAGCTCACCATCGCGCGGGGGCTACGAGCAGTACTTC.

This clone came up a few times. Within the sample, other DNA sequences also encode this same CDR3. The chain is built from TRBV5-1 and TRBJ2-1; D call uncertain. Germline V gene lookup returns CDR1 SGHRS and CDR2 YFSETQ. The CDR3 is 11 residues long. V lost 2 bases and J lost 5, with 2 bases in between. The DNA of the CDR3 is TGCGCCAGCAGCTTAGACAATGAGCAGTTCTTC. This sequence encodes CASSLDNEQFF.

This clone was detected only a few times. The CDR3 reads CASSFGFANTGELFF. CDR3 bases: TGTGCCAGCAGCTTCGGATTCGCGAACACCGGGGAGCTGTTTTTT. The chain joins TRBV7-9 to TRBJ2-2; no firm D call. This CDR3 spans 15 amino acids. V gave up 3 bases and J gave up 0 bases, with 8 bases separating them. Germline CDR1 is SEHNR and CDR2 is FQNEAQ (reference sequence).

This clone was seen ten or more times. As DNA, the CDR3 is TGTGCCAGCTCACCGATCAGGGAGGACACGCAGTATTTT. Amino acids: CASSPIREDTQYF. The chain recombines TRBV18 with TRBJ2-3; possibly TRBD2 for D (6 bases). In germline, CDR1 is KGHSH, CDR2 LQKENI. The CDR3 consists of 13 residues. Trimming removed 3 bases at V and 9 bases at J, with 13 bases between.

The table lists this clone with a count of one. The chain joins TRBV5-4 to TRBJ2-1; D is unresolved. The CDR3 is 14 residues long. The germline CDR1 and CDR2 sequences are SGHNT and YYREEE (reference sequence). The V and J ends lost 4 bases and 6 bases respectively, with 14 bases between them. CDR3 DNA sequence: TGTGCCAGCAGCCGGGTTGATGGCCGCAATGAGCAGTTCTTC. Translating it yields CASSRVDGRNEQFF.

The CDR3 DNA sequence: TGTGCCAGCAGCTTGGGTTATCAGGGGAATGAGCAGTTCTTC. This codes for CASSLGYQGNEQFF. The chain uses TRBV11-2 and TRBJ2-1, with TRBD1 as a possible D gene (6 bases). The V end was cut by 3 bases, the J end by 7 bases, with 13 bases between. This CDR3 is 14 amino acids long. Germline loops: CDR1 SGHAT, CDR2 FQNNGV.

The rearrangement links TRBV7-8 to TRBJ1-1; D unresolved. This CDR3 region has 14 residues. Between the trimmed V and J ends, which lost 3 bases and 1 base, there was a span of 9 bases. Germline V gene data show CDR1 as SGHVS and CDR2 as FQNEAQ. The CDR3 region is CASSLYEGNTEAFF. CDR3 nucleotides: TGTGCCAGCAGCTTGTACGAGGGGAACACTGAAGCTTTCTTT.

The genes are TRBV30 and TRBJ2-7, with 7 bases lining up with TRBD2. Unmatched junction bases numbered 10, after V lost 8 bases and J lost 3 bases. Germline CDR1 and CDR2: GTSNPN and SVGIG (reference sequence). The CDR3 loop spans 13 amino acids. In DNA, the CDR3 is TGTGCCCTGGGGGGGGTTGGGCTCTACGAGCAGTACTTC. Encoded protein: CALGGVGLYEQYF.

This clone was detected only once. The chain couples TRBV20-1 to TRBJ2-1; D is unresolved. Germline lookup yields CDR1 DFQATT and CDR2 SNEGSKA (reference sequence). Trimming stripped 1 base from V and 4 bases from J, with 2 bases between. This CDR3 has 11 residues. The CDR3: CSARGYNEQFF. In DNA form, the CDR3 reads TGCAGTGCTAGAGGTTACAATGAGCAGTTCTTC.

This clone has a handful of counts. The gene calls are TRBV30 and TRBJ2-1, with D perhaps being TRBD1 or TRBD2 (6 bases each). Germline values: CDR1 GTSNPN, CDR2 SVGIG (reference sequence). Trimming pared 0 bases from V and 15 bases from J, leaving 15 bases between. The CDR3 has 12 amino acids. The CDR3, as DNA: TGTGCCTGGAGTGTACGAGGGGGGCCTGGGTTCTTC. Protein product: CAWSVRGGPGFF.

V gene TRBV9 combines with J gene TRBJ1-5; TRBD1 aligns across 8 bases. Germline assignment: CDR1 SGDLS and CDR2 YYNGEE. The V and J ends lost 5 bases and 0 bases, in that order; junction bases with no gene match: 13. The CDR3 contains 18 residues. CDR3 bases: TGTGCCAGCAGTGTAAAGACAGGGGAGCTTTATAGCAATCAGCCCCAGCATTTT. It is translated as CASSVKTGELYSNQPQHF. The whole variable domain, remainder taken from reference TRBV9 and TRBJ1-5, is DSGVTQTPKHLITATGQRVTLRCSPRSGDLSVYWYQQSLDQGLQFLIQYYNGEERAKGNILERFSAQQFPDLHSELNLSSLELGDSALYFCASSVKTGELYSNQPQHFGDGTRLSIL.

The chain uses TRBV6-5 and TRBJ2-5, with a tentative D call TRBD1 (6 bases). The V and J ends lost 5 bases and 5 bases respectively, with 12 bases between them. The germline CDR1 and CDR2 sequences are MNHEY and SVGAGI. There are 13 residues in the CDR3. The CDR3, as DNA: TGTGCCAGCAGTAATACAGGGCGCGAGACCCAGTACTTC. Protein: CASSNTGRETQYF.

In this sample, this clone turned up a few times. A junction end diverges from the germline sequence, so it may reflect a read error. The CDR3 DNA is TGTGCCAGCAGGGAAGACAGGGGAAATTTCCACGAGCAGTACTTC. This sequence encodes CASREDRGNFHEQYF. V gene TRBV6-1 combines with J gene TRBJ2-7; the match to TRBD1 covers 8 bases. Germline CDR1 is MNHNS and CDR2 is SASEGT. The CDR3 has 15 amino acids.

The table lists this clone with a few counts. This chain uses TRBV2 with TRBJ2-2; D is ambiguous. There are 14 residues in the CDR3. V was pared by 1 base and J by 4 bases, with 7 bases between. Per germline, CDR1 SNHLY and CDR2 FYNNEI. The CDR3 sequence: CASSEESSTGELFF. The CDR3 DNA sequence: TGTGCCAGCAGTGAAGAGTCGTCCACCGGGGAGCTGTTTTTT. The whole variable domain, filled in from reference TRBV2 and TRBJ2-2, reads EPEVTQTPSHQVTQMGQEVILRCVPISNHLYFYWYRQILGQKVEFLVSFYNNEISEKSEIFDDQFSVERPDGSNFTLKIRSTKLEDSAMYFCASSEESSTGELFFGEGSRLTVL.